Reported below is one TCR beta chain. Its antigen is unidentified. This record belongs to a study of T cell responses to AZD1222 COVID-19 vaccine. Repertoires were generated with immunoSEQ multiplex PCR, while TCRdb's copy carries only in-frame clones and drops some. The table shows some 150,000 clones, with about 92% occurring only once. Per germline, CDR1 SGHVS and CDR2 FQNEAQ. The CDR3 spans 16 residues. The junction had 4 bases not matched to a gene; V was cut back by 4 bases and J by 2 bases. Whole-study findings and limits: White British ancestry dominated among donors, who included more females, and clonal diversity was possibly underestimated.

The source was peripheral blood, collected on day 0 of AZD1222 vaccination. V and J are TRBV7-8 and TRBJ2-3, with TRBD2 matching 12 bases. The receptor was isolated from an adult in good health. CDR3 nucleotides: TGTGCCAGCAGCTCAGGACTAGCGGGGTACACAGATACGCAGTATTTT. It is translated as CASSSGLAGYTDTQYF.